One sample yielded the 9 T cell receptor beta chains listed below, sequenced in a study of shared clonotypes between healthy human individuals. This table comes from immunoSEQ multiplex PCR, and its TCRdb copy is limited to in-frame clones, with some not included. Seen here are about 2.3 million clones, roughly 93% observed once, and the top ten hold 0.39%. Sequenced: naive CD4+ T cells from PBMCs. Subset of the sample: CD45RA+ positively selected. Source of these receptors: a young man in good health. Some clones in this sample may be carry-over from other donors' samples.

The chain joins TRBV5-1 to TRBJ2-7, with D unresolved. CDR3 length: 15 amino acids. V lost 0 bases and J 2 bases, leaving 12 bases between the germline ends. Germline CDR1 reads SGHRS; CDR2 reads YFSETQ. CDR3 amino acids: CASSLVPESTYEQYF. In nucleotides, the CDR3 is TGCGCCAGCAGCTTGGTACCGGAATCTACCTACGAGCAGTACTTC.

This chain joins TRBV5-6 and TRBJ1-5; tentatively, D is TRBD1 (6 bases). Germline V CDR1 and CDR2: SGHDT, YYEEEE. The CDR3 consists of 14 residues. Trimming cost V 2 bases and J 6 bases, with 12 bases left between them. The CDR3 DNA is TGTGCCAGCAGCTTAACAGGGAGGGGTCAGCCCCAGCATTTT. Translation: CASSLTGRGQPQHF.

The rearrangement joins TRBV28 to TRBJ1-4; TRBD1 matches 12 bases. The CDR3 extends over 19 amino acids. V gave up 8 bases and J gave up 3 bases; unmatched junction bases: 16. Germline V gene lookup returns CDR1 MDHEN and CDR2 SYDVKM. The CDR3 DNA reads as TGTGCCAGCTACGAGGATCCCGGGACAGGGGGCGTGTCTAATGAAAAACTGTTTTTT. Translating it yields CASYEDPGTGGVSNEKLFF.

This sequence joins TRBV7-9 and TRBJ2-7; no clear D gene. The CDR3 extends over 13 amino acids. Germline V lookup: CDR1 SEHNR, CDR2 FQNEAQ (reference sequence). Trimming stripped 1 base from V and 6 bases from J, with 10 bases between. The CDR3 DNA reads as TGTGCCAGCAGCTTAGAAGGTGTTGGCGAGCAGTACTTC. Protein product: CASSLEGVGEQYF.

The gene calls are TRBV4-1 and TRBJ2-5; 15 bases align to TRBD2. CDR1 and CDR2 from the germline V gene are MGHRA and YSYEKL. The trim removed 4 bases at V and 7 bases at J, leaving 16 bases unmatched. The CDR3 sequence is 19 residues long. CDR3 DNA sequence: TGCGCCAGCAGCCCCCTAAGGACTAGCGGGAGGGCCTCGGAGGGGACCCAGTACTTC. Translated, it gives CASSPLRTSGRASEGTQYF.

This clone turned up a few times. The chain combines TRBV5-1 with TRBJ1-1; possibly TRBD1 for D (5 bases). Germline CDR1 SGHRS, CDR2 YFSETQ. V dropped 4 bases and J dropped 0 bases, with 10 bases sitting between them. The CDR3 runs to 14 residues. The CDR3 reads CASSEGRMNTEAFF. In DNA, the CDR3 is TGCGCCAGCAGCGAGGGACGGATGAACACTGAAGCTTTCTTT.

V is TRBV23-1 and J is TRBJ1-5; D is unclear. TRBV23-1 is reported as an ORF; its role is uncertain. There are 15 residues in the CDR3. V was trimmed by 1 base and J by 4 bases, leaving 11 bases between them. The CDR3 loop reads CASSQWEHWNQPQHF. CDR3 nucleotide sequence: TGCGCCAGCAGTCAATGGGAGCACTGGAATCAGCCCCAGCATTTT.

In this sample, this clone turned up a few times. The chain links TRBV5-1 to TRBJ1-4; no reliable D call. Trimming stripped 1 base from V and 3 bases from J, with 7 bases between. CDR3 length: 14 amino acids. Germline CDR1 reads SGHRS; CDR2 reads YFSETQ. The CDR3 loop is CASSLSRPNEKLFF. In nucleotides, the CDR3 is TGCGCCAGCAGCTTGTCTCGGCCTAATGAAAAACTGTTTTTT.

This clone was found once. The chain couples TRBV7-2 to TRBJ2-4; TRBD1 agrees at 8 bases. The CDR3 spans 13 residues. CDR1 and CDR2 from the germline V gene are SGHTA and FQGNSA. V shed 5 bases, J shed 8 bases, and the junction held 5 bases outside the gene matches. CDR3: CASSAGGGDIQYF. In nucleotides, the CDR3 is TGTGCCAGCAGCGCAGGGGGCGGGGACATTCAGTACTTC.